The 21 T cell receptor beta chains presented below share a single source sample, sequenced in a study of cytomegalovirus exposure and HLA in healthy donors. It was with 60 Vbeta and 13 Jbeta primers that the PCR ran. Repertoires were generated with immunoSEQ multiplex PCR, while TCRdb's copy carries only in-frame clones and drops some. This sample has some 160,000 clones, with around four fifths found just once. Sequencing was done on a sample of PBMCs. These receptors were collected from a woman aged 18-29 years in good health and CMV-seronegative.

The rearrangement uses TRBV4-1 and TRBJ2-7; TRBD1 matches 10 bases. Losses at the gene ends were 1 base for V and 0 bases for J; bases not matched to a gene: 0. Per germline, CDR1 MGHRA and CDR2 YSYEKL. This CDR3 region has 15 residues. The CDR3 DNA reads as TGCGCCAGCAGCCAAGGACAGGGGGCCTCCTACGAGCAGTACTTC. As protein: CASSQGQGASYEQYF.

In its sample, this clone was seen once. The DNA of the CDR3 is TGTGCCTTGACAGGGAGTAGCACTGAAGCTTTCTTT. The encoded protein is CALTGSSTEAFF. V gene TRBV30 combines with J gene TRBJ1-1; 7 bases map to TRBD1. This CDR3 has 12 amino acids. Germline loops: CDR1 GTSNPN, CDR2 SVGIG (reference sequence). V was pared by 7 bases and J by 4 bases, with 6 bases of the junction left unmatched.

In its sample, this clone was seen a few times. This chain connects TRBV18 to TRBJ2-7; D might be TRBD1 (5 bases). The CDR3 runs 14 residues. V was trimmed by 2 bases and J by 6 bases, leaving 14 bases between them. Germline loops: CDR1 KGHSH, CDR2 LQKENI. The CDR3 spells CASSPGAQGREQYF. The CDR3 DNA sequence: TGTGCCAGCTCACCAGGGGCGCAGGGTCGCGAGCAGTACTTC.

V usage is TRBV9 and J usage is TRBJ2-3; 14 nucleotides agree with TRBD2. CDR3 length: 15 amino acids. V lost 4 bases and J lost 5; bases outside the gene matches: 3. Germline V CDR1 and CDR2: SGDLS, YYNGEE. CDR3 amino acids: CASSPTSGGVDTQYF. CDR3 DNA: TGTGCCAGCAGCCCGACTAGCGGGGGGGTAGATACGCAGTATTTT. Supplemented by reference TRBV9 and TRBJ2-3, the full variable domain reads DSGVTQTPKHLITATGQRVTLRCSPRSGDLSVYWYQQSLDQGLQFLIQYYNGEERAKGNILERFSAQQFPDLHSELNLSSLELGDSALYFCASSPTSGGVDTQYFGPGTRLTVL.

The chain combines TRBV5-4 with TRBJ1-2; TRBD1 matches at 8 bases. Looked up from germline, CDR1 is SGHNT and CDR2 is YYREEE (reference sequence). This CDR3 is 15 amino acids long. V trimming: 3 bases; J trimming: 1 base; junction bases outside the gene matches: 5. CDR3 protein: CASSSRTGFNYGYTF. The CDR3 coding sequence is TGTGCCAGCAGCTCACGGACAGGGTTTAACTATGGCTACACCTTC.

In regard to this clone: The same CDR3 also results from other DNA sequences found in this sample. This rearrangement joins TRBV18 to TRBJ2-7; 10 bases agree with TRBD1. In germline, CDR1 is KGHSH, CDR2 LQKENI. Germline trimming cut 6 bases from V and 6 bases from J; bases unmatched to any gene: 2. The CDR3 sequence is 12 residues long. In DNA, the CDR3 is TGTGCCAGCTCGGGGGACAGGGGCGAGCAGTACTTC. It translates to CASSGDRGEQYF.

In DNA, the CDR3 is TGTGCCAGTAACCGGGGGACCGGGGGTGAAAAACTGTTTTTT. It specifies CASNRGTGGEKLFF. The chain employs TRBV19 and TRBJ1-4, with D possibly matching TRBD1 (5 bases). This CDR3 has 14 amino acids. Germline lookup yields CDR1 LNHDA and CDR2 SQIVND (reference sequence). The V end was cut by 7 bases, the J end by 7 bases, with 16 bases between.

V usage is TRBV11-2 and J usage is TRBJ2-1, with D unclear. Trimming took 1 base from V and 2 from J, leaving 9 bases between them. The germline CDR1 and CDR2 sequences are SGHAT and FQNNGV. The CDR3 runs 15 residues. The CDR3 spells CASSLGSETYNEQFF. The DNA of the CDR3 is TGTGCCAGCAGCTTAGGCAGCGAAACCTACAATGAGCAGTTCTTC.

The V and J genes are TRBV18 and TRBJ2-6; tentatively, D is TRBD2 (5 bases). CDR1 KGHSH and CDR2 LQKENI come from the germline V gene. The CDR3 is 17 amino acids. Trimming pared 5 bases from V and 0 bases from J, leaving 14 bases between. The DNA of the CDR3 is TGTGCCAGCTCAACAAGCGGACCTGCCTCTGGGGCCAACGTCCTGACTTTC. This codes for CASSTSGPASGANVLTF.

The V call is TRBV29-1, the J call TRBJ1-4, with D unresolved. Germline V lookup: CDR1 SQVTM, CDR2 ANQGSEA. Trimming took 4 bases from V and 7 from J, leaving 16 bases between them. The CDR3 loop spans 14 amino acids. In DNA, the CDR3 is TGCAGCGTTGCGCCGGGAATGGTCGGTGAAAAACTGTTTTTT. Translated, it gives CSVAPGMVGEKLFF.

DNA of the CDR3: TGTGCCAGCAGTGAAGCCATAGAGGCCTATGGCTACACCTTC. Residues: CASSEAIEAYGYTF. The chain links TRBV2 to TRBJ1-2; no reliable D call. Germline V CDR1 and CDR2: SNHLY, FYNNEI. This CDR3 is 14 amino acids long. The V and J ends lost 0 bases and 4 bases respectively, with 9 bases between them.

The chain couples TRBV6-6 to TRBJ1-5; perhaps TRBD1 as D (5 bases). V was pared by 2 bases and J by 7 bases, with 15 bases between. The CDR3 has 15 amino acids. Per the germline V gene, CDR1 is MNHNY and CDR2 is SVGAGI (reference sequence). The CDR3 loop is CASSYEGAGEQPQHF. The CDR3 coding sequence is TGTGCCAGCAGTTACGAAGGGGCAGGCGAACAGCCCCAGCATTTT.

The rearrangement joins TRBV4-1 to TRBJ1-4; 11 nucleotides agree with TRBD1. The CDR3 sequence is 15 residues long. From germline, CDR1 is MGHRA and CDR2 YSYEKL. V was pared by 1 base and J by 7 bases, with 2 bases of the junction left unmatched. CDR3 DNA: TGCGCCAGCAGCCAAGTTGGGACAGGGGGTGAAAAACTGTTTTTT. As protein: CASSQVGTGGEKLFF.

This clone has just one count. This sequence joins TRBV6-1 and TRBJ1-6; 11 bases line up with TRBD1. Germline V gives CDR1 MNHNS, CDR2 SASEGT. The CDR3 sequence is 15 residues long. V was clipped by 3 bases and J by 9 bases; unmatched bases: 4. In DNA form, the CDR3 reads TGTGCCAGCAGTGACCGGACAGGGGGCACTTCACCCCTCCACTTT. Protein: CASSDRTGGTSPLHF.

The chain combines TRBV25-1 with TRBJ2-5, with D possibly being TRBD2 (6 bases). The CDR3 covers 16 residues. V lost 2 bases and J 3 bases, leaving 16 bases between the germline ends. Germline loops: CDR1 MGHDK, CDR2 SYGVNS. CDR3 nucleotides: TGTGCCAGCAGTGAAATAGGTGGAGGGTCGAAAGAGACCCAGTACTTC. This gives the protein CASSEIGGGSKETQYF.

CDR3 nucleotides: TGTGCCAGCAGCTCCCGTCCACACCCGAACACTGAAGCTTTCTTT. It is translated as CASSSRPHPNTEAFF. The genes are TRBV5-5 and TRBJ1-1; D gene ambiguous. The CDR3 spans 15 residues. CDR1 is SGHKS, CDR2 YYEKEE, per germline (reference sequence). The germline V and J ends were trimmed by 3 bases and 1 base, with 13 bases remaining between them.

The chain has TRBV5-5 and TRBJ1-4; 9 bases fit TRBD1. The CDR3 is 14 residues long. From germline, CDR1 is SGHKS and CDR2 YYEKEE (reference sequence). V shed 4 bases and J 7 bases; nucleotides not matched to a gene: 5. The CDR3 DNA follows: TGTGCCAGCAGCCGGGACAGGGATAGTGAAAAACTGTTTTTT. This translates into CASSRDRDSEKLFF.

This chain joins TRBV6-1 and TRBJ1-3, with D unresolved. The germline V and J ends were trimmed by 6 bases and 7 bases, with 10 bases remaining between them. Germline V lookup: CDR1 MNHNS, CDR2 SASEGT. The CDR3 length is 12 residues. The CDR3 region is CASRTGENTIYF. CDR3 coding DNA: TGTGCCAGCAGAACCGGGGAGAACACCATATATTTT.

The CDR3 reads CASSPGPNPNYGYTF. Here the CDR3 DNA reads TGTGCCAGCTCCCCTGGCCCAAACCCTAACTATGGCTACACCTTC. The genes are TRBV7-9 and TRBJ1-2; no clear D. Trimming cost V 8 bases and J 0 bases, with 16 bases left between them. Germline V lookup: CDR1 SEHNR, CDR2 FQNEAQ (reference sequence). The CDR3 is 15 residues long.

This sequence joins TRBV28 and TRBJ2-2; 9 nucleotides match TRBD1. V shed 4 bases, J shed 5 bases, and the junction held 8 bases outside the gene matches. Germline loops: CDR1 MDHEN, CDR2 SYDVKM. The CDR3 is made up of 16 amino acids. CDR3 region: CASSSQGARVTGELFF. In nucleotides, the CDR3 is TGTGCCAGCAGTTCACAGGGGGCACGAGTGACCGGGGAGCTGTTTTTT.

Only one count was recorded for this clone. The chain carries TRBV9 and TRBJ2-7; D is possibly TRBD1 (6 bases). Trimming took 3 bases from V and 4 from J, leaving 8 bases between them. CDR1 SGDLS and CDR2 YYNGEE come from the germline V gene. The CDR3 has 12 amino acids. The CDR3, as DNA: TGTGCCAGCAGCGGACAGGAATACGAGCAGTACTTC. Residues: CASSGQEYEQYF.